These 17 T cell receptor beta chains share one sample of origin, sequenced in a study of CD8+ T cells in alopecia areata. It was cDNA, reverse transcribed from extracted RNA, that served as the sequencing template. This table comes from immunoSEQ multiplex PCR, and its TCRdb copy is limited to in-frame clones, with some not included. The table shows around 200,000 clones, with approximately 56% occurring only once. Documented treatment: oral pan-JAK inhibitor, 5-10 mg twice daily. The source was CD4+ T cells sorted from blood, collected at week 4, from a patient treated with tofacitinib. These receptors originate from a human donor with alopecia areata.

The chain combines TRBV25-1 with TRBJ2-5; 11 bases are a match to TRBD2. Germline-derived CDR1 and CDR2 are MGHDK and SYGVNS. With V trimmed by 5 bases and J by 2 bases, 4 bases remained unmatched. The CDR3 covers 15 residues. CDR3 sequence: CASSSPSGGQETQYF. CDR3 bases: TGTGCCAGCAGTTCTCCTAGCGGGGGGCAAGAGACCCAGTACTTC.

The chain carries TRBV29-1 and TRBJ2-4; 7 nucleotides align to TRBD1. The CDR3 runs to 13 residues. Germline trimming cut 1 base from V and 7 bases from J; bases unmatched to any gene: 4. CDR1 is SQVTM and CDR2 is ANQGSEA in the germline V gene. DNA for the CDR3: TGCAGCGTTGAAGGACAGGGTAGGAACATTCAGTACTTC. This gives the protein CSVEGQGRNIQYF.

This clone was found a few times. The chain links TRBV29-1 to TRBJ1-2, with D unresolved. Germline V lookup: CDR1 SQVTM, CDR2 ANQGSEA. The length of the CDR3 is 12 residues. V was pared by 5 bases and J by 5 bases, with 12 bases between. CDR3 residues: CSVWTGLYGYTF. The CDR3 nucleotides are TGCAGCGTTTGGACGGGATTATATGGCTACACCTTC.

This rearrangement joins TRBV14 to TRBJ2-7; D possibly uses TRBD1 or TRBD2 (5 bases each). Trimming cost V 6 bases and J 5 bases, with 17 bases left between them. The CDR3 loop spans 14 amino acids. Germline CDR1 reads SGHDN; CDR2 reads FVKESK. For the CDR3, the DNA is TGTGCCAGCAGTCCTTTGCAGGGACCGCACGAGCAGTACTTC. Amino acid sequence: CASSPLQGPHEQYF.

The chain couples TRBV30 to TRBJ1-1, with a possible D match to TRBD1 (6 bases). Germline values: CDR1 GTSNPN, CDR2 SVGIG (reference sequence). Trimming stripped 4 bases from V and 7 bases from J, with 13 bases between. The CDR3 covers 12 residues. The CDR3 is CAWIKGDGEAFF. The CDR3, as DNA: TGTGCCTGGATAAAGGGGGACGGTGAAGCTTTCTTT.

The J gene is TRBJ2-3, the V gene TRBV7-9; 12 nucleotides line up with TRBD2. Germline V lookup: CDR1 SEHNR, CDR2 FQNEAQ (reference sequence). The CDR3 is made up of 15 amino acids. V dropped 2 bases and J dropped 3; count of bases not matched to a gene: 0. CDR3 bases: TGTGCCAGCAGCTTAACTAGCGGGAGGACAGATACGCAGTATTTT. Encoded protein: CASSLTSGRTDTQYF.

V is TRBV10-3 and J is TRBJ2-3, with D possibly TRBD2 on 5 matching bases. CDR3 length: 14 residues. CDR1 and CDR2 from the germline V gene are ENHRY and SYGVKD. V gave up 4 bases and J gave up 0 bases, with 8 bases separating them. CDR3 in amino acids: CAISVGGSTDTQYF. As DNA, the CDR3 is TGTGCCATCAGTGTAGGCGGGAGCACAGATACGCAGTATTTT.

This clone showed up just once. The chain joins TRBV30 to TRBJ2-7, with 9 positions matching TRBD1. This CDR3 is 14 amino acids long. Germline-derived CDR1 and CDR2 are GTSNPN and SVGIG (reference sequence). With V trimmed by 0 bases and J by 4 bases, 4 bases remained unmatched. The CDR3 spells CAWSVLGQGYEQYF. CDR3 nucleotide sequence: TGTGCCTGGAGTGTATTGGGACAGGGATACGAGCAGTACTTC.

The chain is built from TRBV30 and TRBJ2-2; D gene unclear. Trimming took 0 bases from V and 4 from J, leaving 9 bases between them. The CDR3 length is 14 residues. The germline CDR1 and CDR2 sequences are GTSNPN and SVGIG (reference sequence). Here the CDR3 reads CAWSVVAPTGELFF. CDR3 in DNA: TGTGCCTGGAGTGTAGTGGCCCCCACCGGGGAGCTGTTTTTT.

This chain joins TRBV29-1 and TRBJ2-2; weak D call: TRBD1 (6 bases). CDR3 size: 16 residues. Deletions cut 0 bases from V and 4 bases from J, with 15 bases between. The germline V gene has CDR1 SQVTM and CDR2 ANQGSEA. The CDR3 is CSVEDRGQGTTGELFF. Written as DNA, the CDR3 is TGCAGCGTTGAAGATCGAGGGCAGGGGACCACCGGGGAGCTGTTTTTT.

In this sample, this clone turned up a few times. The chain has TRBV5-1 and TRBJ2-3; D uncertain. The CDR3 contains 12 residues. The V gene lost 6 bases and the J gene lost 6 bases, with 11 bases spanning the gap. Germline values: CDR1 SGHRS, CDR2 YFSETQ. The CDR3 protein is CASNLVGDTQYF. The CDR3 DNA sequence: TGCGCCAGCAATCTTGTGGGTGATACGCAGTATTTT.

The rearrangement links TRBV29-1 to TRBJ2-3; 7 bases align to TRBD2. This CDR3 is built from 14 residues. From germline, CDR1 is SQVTM and CDR2 ANQGSEA. With V trimmed by 4 bases and J by 5 bases, 9 bases remained unmatched. The CDR3 protein is CSVVGGSRLDTQYF. CDR3 bases: TGCAGCGTTGTCGGGGGGTCGAGGTTAGATACGCAGTATTTT.

V gene TRBV7-2 combines with J gene TRBJ2-1; maybe TRBD1 (5 bases). V lost 3 bases, J lost 5 bases, and 8 bases lay in between. Germline V gene data show CDR1 as SGHTA and CDR2 as FQGNSA. This CDR3 comprises 13 residues. The CDR3 region has the DNA TGTGCCAGCAGCTTTTCCAGGGACAATGAGCAGTTCTTC. Its translation is CASSFSRDNEQFF.

This sequence joins TRBV30 and TRBJ2-7, with a possible D match to TRBD1 (6 bases). Germline-derived CDR1 and CDR2 are GTSNPN and SVGIG (reference sequence). Trimming cost V 2 bases and J 5 bases, with 10 bases left between them. The CDR3 contains 12 residues. The CDR3 spells CAWSNRDHEQYF. Written as DNA, the CDR3 is TGTGCCTGGAGTAACAGGGACCACGAGCAGTACTTC.

The gene calls are TRBV19 and TRBJ2-2; possible D gene TRBD1, 6 bases. Looked up from germline, CDR1 is LNHDA and CDR2 is SQIVND (reference sequence). V was shortened by 7 bases and J by 0 bases, with 9 bases between the two germline ends. CDR3 length: 14 residues. This CDR3 reads CASMYRANTGELFF. The CDR3, as DNA: TGTGCCAGTATGTACAGGGCGAACACCGGGGAGCTGTTTTTT.

This chain uses TRBV11-2 with TRBJ2-7; D uncertain. In germline, CDR1 is SGHAT, CDR2 FQNNGV. The CDR3 runs to 12 residues. The V and J ends lost 5 bases and 0 bases respectively, with 5 bases between them. CDR3 protein: CASSPSSYEQYF. DNA for the CDR3: TGTGCCAGCAGCCCCAGCTCCTACGAGCAGTACTTC.

This chain links TRBV19 with TRBJ2-7; the D call may be TRBD1 or TRBD2 (5 bases each). Trimming left V 3 bases short and J 3 bases short, with 12 bases between. CDR1 is LNHDA and CDR2 is SQIVND in the germline V gene (reference sequence). The CDR3 is 14 residues long. The chain's CDR3 is CASSISGTLYEQYF. The CDR3 DNA reads as TGTGCCAGTAGTATCTCCGGGACCCTCTACGAGCAGTACTTC.